This entry concerns a single TCR beta chain. Its specificity is unknown. This record comes from a study of T cell repertoires in cytomegalovirus infection. TCRdb reprocessed the reads with MiXCR, giving one entry per CDR3 protein. Of hundreds of thousands of distinct CDR3 sequences listed, approximately 29% were seen once; the top ten hold around 12%. The CDR3 runs to 15 residues. The junction had 5 bases not matched to a gene; V was cut back by 0 bases and J by 8 bases. Germline-derived CDR1 and CDR2 are MGHRA and YSYEKL. This sequence joins TRBV4-1 and TRBJ2-2; 8 bases line up with TRBD1. The TCR comes from a human donor in good health (CMV status not recorded). Some clones in this sample may be carry-over from other donors' samples. Sequencing used cultured CD8+ T cells from PBMCs, obtained from culture after CMV antigen stimulation. CDR3 DNA: TGCGCCAGCAGCCAAGACCCAGGGGGCGAGGGGGAGCTGTTTTTT. Residues: CASSQDPGGEGELFF.